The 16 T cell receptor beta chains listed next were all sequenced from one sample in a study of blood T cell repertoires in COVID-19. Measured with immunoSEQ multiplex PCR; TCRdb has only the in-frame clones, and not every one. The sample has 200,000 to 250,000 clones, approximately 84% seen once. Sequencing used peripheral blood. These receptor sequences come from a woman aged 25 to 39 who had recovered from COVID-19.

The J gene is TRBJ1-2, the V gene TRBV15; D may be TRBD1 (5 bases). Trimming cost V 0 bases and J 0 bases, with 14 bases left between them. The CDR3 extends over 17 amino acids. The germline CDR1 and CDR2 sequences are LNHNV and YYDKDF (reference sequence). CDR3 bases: TGTGCCACCAGCAGAGAAGGTCTCAGGGAAGCTAACTATGGCTACACCTTC. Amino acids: CATSREGLREANYGYTF.

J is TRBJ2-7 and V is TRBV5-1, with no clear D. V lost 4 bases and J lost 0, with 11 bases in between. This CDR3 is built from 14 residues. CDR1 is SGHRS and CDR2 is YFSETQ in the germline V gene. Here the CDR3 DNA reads TGCGCCAGCAGCCCAGAACGGGTCTCCTACGAGCAGTACTTC. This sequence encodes CASSPERVSYEQYF.

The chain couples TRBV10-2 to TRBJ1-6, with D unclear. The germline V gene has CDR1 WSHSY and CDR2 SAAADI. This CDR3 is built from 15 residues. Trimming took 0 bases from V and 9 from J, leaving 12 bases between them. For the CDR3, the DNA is TGCGCCAGCAGTGAGTCGGCCCCCCGGGTTTCACCCCTCCACTTT. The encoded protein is CASSESAPRVSPLHF.

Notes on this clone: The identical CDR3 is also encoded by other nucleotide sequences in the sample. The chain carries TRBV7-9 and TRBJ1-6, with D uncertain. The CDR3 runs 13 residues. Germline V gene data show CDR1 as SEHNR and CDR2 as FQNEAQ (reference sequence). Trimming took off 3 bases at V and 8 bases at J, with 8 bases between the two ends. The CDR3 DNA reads TGTGCCAGCAGCTTCCGGGGAGATTCACCCCTCCACTTT. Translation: CASSFRGDSPLHF.

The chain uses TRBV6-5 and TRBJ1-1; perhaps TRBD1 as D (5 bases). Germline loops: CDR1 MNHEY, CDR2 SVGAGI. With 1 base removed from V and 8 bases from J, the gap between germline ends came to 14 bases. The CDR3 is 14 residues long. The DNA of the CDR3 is TGTGCCAGCAGTTACTACGGTCCGGGGGGGGAAGCTTTCTTT. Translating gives CASSYYGPGGEAFF.

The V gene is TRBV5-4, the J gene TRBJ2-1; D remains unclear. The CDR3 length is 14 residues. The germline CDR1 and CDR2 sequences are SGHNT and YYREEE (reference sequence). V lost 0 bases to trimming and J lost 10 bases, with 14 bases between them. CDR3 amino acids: CASSLELVSGEQFF. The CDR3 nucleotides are TGTGCCAGCAGCTTGGAGCTAGTTTCTGGGGAGCAGTTCTTC. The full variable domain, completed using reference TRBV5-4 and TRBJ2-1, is ETGVTQSPTHLIKTRGQQVTLRCSSQSGHNTVSWYQQALGQGPQFIFQYYREEENGRGNFPPRFSGLQFPNYSSELNVNALELDDSALYLCASSLELVSGEQFFGPGTRLTVL.

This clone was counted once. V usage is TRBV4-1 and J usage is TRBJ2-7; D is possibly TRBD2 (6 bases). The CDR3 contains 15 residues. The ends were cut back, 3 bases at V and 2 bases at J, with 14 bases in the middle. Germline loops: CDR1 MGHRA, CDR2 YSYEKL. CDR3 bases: TGCGCCAGCAGCCAGCAGTACGGGGGTACCTACGAGCAGTACTTC. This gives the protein CASSQQYGGTYEQYF.

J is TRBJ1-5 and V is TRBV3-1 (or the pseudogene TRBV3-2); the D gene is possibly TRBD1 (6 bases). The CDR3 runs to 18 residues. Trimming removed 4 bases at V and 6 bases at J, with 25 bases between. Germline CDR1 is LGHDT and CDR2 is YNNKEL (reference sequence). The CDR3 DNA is TGTGCCAGCAGCCCTAACCGGATGGGGGCGGGTTTGGGTCAGCCCCAGCATTTT. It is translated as CASSPNRMGAGLGQPQHF.

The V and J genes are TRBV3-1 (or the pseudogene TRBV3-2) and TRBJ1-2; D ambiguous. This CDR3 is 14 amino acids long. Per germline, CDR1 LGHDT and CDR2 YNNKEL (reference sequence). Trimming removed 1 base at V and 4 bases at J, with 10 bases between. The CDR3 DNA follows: TGTGCCAGCAGCCAAGGCCCCCAGTTCTATGGCTACACCTTC. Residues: CASSQGPQFYGYTF.

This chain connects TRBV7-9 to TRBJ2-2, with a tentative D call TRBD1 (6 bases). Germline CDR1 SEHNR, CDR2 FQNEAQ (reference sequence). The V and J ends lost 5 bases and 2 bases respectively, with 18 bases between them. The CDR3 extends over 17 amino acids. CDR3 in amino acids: CASSTHQQGPNTGELFF. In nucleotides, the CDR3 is TGTGCCAGCAGCACCCACCAACAGGGACCTAACACCGGGGAGCTGTTTTTT.

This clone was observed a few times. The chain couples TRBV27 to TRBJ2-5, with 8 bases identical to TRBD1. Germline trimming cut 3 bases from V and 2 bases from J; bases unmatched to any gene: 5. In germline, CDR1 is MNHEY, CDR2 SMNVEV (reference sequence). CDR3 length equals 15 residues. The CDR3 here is CASSFLQGGQETQYF. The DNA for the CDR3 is TGTGCCAGCAGTTTTTTACAGGGGGGACAAGAGACCCAGTACTTC.

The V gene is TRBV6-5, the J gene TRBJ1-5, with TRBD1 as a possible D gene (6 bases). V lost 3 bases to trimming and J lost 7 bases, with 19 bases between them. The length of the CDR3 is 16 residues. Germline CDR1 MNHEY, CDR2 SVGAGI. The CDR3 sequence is CASSYPKQGIGQPQHF. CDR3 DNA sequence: TGTGCCAGCAGTTATCCGAAACAGGGAATAGGGCAGCCCCAGCATTTT.

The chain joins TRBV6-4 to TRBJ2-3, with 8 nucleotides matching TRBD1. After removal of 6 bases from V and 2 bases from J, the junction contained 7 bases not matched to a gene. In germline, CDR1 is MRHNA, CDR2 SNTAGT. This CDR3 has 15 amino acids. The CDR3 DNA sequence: TGTGCCAGCAGCGCCGGGACAGGAGCCACAGATACGCAGTATTTT. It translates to CASSAGTGATDTQYF.

The CDR3 nucleotides are TGTGCCAGCAGCTCAGGGGGAAGAGACGCGAATGAGCAGTTCTTC. Its translation is CASSSGGRDANEQFF. The chain combines TRBV9 with TRBJ2-1, with 7 positions matching TRBD1. The trim removed 4 bases at V and 7 bases at J, leaving 11 bases unmatched. From germline, CDR1 is SGDLS and CDR2 YYNGEE. There are 15 residues in the CDR3.

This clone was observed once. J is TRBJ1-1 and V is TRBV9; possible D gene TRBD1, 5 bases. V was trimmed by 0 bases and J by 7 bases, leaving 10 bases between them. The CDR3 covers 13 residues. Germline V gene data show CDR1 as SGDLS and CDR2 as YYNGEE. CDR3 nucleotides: TGTGCCAGCAGCGTAGGGCAGGGCAATGAAGCTTTCTTT. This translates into CASSVGQGNEAFF.

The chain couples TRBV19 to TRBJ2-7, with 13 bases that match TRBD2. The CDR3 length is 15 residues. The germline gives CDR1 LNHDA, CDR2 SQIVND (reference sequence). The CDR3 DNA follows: TGTGCAACGGGGAAGACTAGCGGGGGGACCTACGAGCAGTACTTC. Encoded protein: CATGKTSGGTYEQYF.